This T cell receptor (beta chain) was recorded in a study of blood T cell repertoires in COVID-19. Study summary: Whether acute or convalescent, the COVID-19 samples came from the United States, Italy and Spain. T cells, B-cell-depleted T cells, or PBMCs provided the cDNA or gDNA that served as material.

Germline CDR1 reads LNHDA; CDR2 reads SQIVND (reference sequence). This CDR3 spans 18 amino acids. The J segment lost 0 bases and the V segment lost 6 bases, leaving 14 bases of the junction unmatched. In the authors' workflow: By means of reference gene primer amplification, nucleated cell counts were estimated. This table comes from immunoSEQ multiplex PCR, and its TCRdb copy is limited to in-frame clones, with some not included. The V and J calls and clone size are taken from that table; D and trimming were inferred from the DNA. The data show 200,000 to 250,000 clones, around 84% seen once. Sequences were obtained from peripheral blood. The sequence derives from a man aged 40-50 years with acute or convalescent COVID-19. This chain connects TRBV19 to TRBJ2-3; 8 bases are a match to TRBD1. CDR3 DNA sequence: TGTGCCAGTAGCCGAAGACACAGGGGGTCTTCTAGCACAGATACGCAGTATTTT. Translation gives CASSRRHRGSSSTDTQYF. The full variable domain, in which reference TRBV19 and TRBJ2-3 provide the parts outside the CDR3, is DGGITQSPKYLFRKEGQNVTLSCEQNLNHDAMYWYRQDPGQGLRLIYYSQIVNDFQKGDIAEGYSVSREKKESFPLTVTSAQKNPTAFYLCASSRRHRGSSSTDTQYFGPGTRLTVL.